This TCR beta chain is from a study of cytomegalovirus exposure and HLA in healthy donors. Study findings and constraints: Excluded were some V segments that proved indistinguishable, including TRBV6-2 and TRBV6-3. When analyzed later, a missense DCLRE1C variant was found to be linked to TCR beta V- and J-gene trimming.

Points on this clone: Its antigen is as yet unknown.

CDR3 length: 15 amino acids. Per the germline V gene, CDR1 is LGHNT and CDR2 is FRNRAP. With 4 bases clipped from V and 6 bases from J, the junction kept 8 bases outside the gene matches. 13 Jbeta primers and 60 Vbeta primers were used for the PCR. Sequencing was performed with immunoSEQ multiplex PCR; in TCRdb, only in-frame clones are kept and a portion is missing. The sample has roughly 170,000 clones; 80% to 90% are singletons. The chain recombines TRBV12-5 with TRBJ1-5; 8 bases align to TRBD1. The clonotype originates from a girl aged 2 to 10 in good health and CMV-seropositive. Sequenced: PBMCs. CDR3 DNA: TGTGCTAGTGGTTCATCGGACAGGGAAGGTCAGCCCCAGCATTTT. Translation gives CASGSSDREGQPQHF.